This is a list of T cell receptor beta chains from one sample in a study of blood T cell repertoires in COVID-19. TCRdb keeps only in-frame clones here, not all; method: immunoSEQ multiplex PCR. Among more than 350,000 clones, 70% to 90% were seen once, and the ten largest hold approximately 1.5%. Sequences were obtained from PBMCs or T cells enriched from blood (not recorded which). The source is a woman between 18 and 29 years old who had been exposed to COVID-19. The CDR3 runs from the conserved cysteine through the conserved F or W. Each record gives: clone size, V gene, D gene, J gene, CDR3 DNA, CDR3 protein. A D gene is named only where the DNA matches it firmly. Rows give clone size only sometimes, using once, few, many, or a class for an expanded clone.

NA	TRBV6-1	NA	TRBJ2-3	TGTGCCAGCAGTGAAGCGGGCACACCCGGGGGTGCAGATACGCAGTATTTT	CASSEAGTPGGADTQYF
NA	TRBV5-1	NA	TRBJ2-3	TGCGCCAGCAGCCCGGGGGAGGCGGGGCTCACAGATACGCAGTATTTT	CASSPGEAGLTDTQYF
NA	TRBV10-3	TRBD1	TRBJ1-1	TGTGCCATCGCCGGACAGGGTTTGAACACTGAAGCTTTCTTT	CAIAGQGLNTEAFF
NA	TRBV27	TRBD1	TRBJ1-2	TGTGCCAGCAGCACAGGGGGCGTCGGCTACACCTTC	CASSTGGVGYTF
NA	TRBV7-8	TRBD1	TRBJ1-6	TGTGCCAGCAGCTCCTACAGGGGGATTAATTCACCCCTCCACTTT	CASSSYRGINSPLHF
NA	TRBV27	TRBD2	TRBJ2-2	TGTGCCAGCAGTTTGACTAGCGGCTCCCTCAACACCGGGGAGCTGTTTTTT	CASSLTSGSLNTGELFF
NA	TRBV30	TRBD1	TRBJ1-5	TGTGCCTGGAGTGGAGATTCCTGGACAGGGGGCAATCAGCCCCAGCATTTT	CAWSGDSWTGGNQPQHF
NA	TRBV3-1/TRBV3-2	TRBD1	TRBJ1-5	TGTGCCAGCAGCCATCCGGACAGGGTAGTTGATAGCAATCAGCCCCAGCATTTT	CASSHPDRVVDSNQPQHF
few	TRBV12-3/TRBV12-4	NA	TRBJ2-1	TGTGCCAGTAAGCGGAGTTCCTACAATGAGCAGTTCTTC	CASKRSSYNEQFF
NA	TRBV29-1	TRBD2	TRBJ2-7	TGCAGCGTTGAAAATACTAGCGGGGGTTACGAGCAGTACTTC	CSVENTSGGYEQYF
NA	TRBV9	NA	TRBJ2-1	TGTGCCAGCAGCGCGGGGGTCCTCTGGAATGAGCAGTTCTTC	CASSAGVLWNEQFF
NA	TRBV24-1	NA	TRBJ2-7	TGTGCCACCAGTCGTGAGGGCTCCTACGAGCAGTACTTC	CATSREGSYEQYF
NA	TRBV3-1/TRBV3-2	NA	TRBJ2-5	TGTGCCAGCAGCCCAGACAGGTTTCGGGAGACCCAGTACTTC	CASSPDRFRETQYF
NA	TRBV7-9	NA	TRBJ1-1	TGTGCCAGCAGCTCAAGGGGCCGGGGGGCTTTCTTT	CASSSRGRGAFF
NA	TRBV3-1/TRBV3-2	NA	TRBJ2-1	TGTGCCAGCAGCCTAAGTACCAAGACTTACAATGAGCAGTTCTTC	CASSLSTKTYNEQFF
few	TRBV3-1/TRBV3-2	TRBD2	TRBJ2-7	TGTGCCAGCAGCCGATACCCTAGCGTCACGGGGGGGCTCGAGCAGTACTTC	CASSRYPSVTGGLEQYF
NA	TRBV2	TRBD1	TRBJ1-5	TGTGCCAGCAGAGACTGGGACAGGGGAGGAAGGCCCCAGCATTTT	CASRDWDRGGRPQHF
few	TRBV27	NA	TRBJ1-6	TGTGCCAGCAGGGACGGAGGCTCCTATAATTCACCCCTCCACTTT	CASRDGGSYNSPLHF
once	TRBV7-2	TRBD2	TRBJ2-3	TGTGCCAGCAGCTTACTAGCGGGGGTCTCAGATACGCAGTATTTT	CASSLLAGVSDTQYF
NA	TRBV6-5	NA	TRBJ1-2	TGTGCCAGCAGGGGGAGCACCTATGGCTACACCTTC	CASRGSTYGYTF
NA	TRBV9	NA	TRBJ2-1	TGTGCCAGCAGCGCAACTAGCACAGGGCAGTTCTTC	CASSATSTGQFF
NA	TRBV5-1	NA	TRBJ2-1	TGCGCCAGCAGCTTGGCCCCGCGGGAATATGGGGATGAGCAGTTCTTC	CASSLAPREYGDEQFF
NA	TRBV28	NA	TRBJ1-4	TGTGCCAGCAGTTTAGAGGGGGTCAGGGATAATGAAAAACTGTTTTTT	CASSLEGVRDNEKLFF
NA	TRBV6-4	TRBD1	TRBJ1-2	TGTGCCAGCAGTGGTGGACAGGGCCGGGGCTACACCTTC	CASSGGQGRGYTF
NA	TRBV2	TRBD1	TRBJ2-2	TGTGCCAGCAGTTTTCAGGGGGTGGGAACCGGGGAGCTGTTTTTT	CASSFQGVGTGELFF
NA	TRBV19	TRBD1	TRBJ1-5	TGTGCCAGTAGCCGACAGGGACAATATAGCAATCAGCCCCAGCATTTT	CASSRQGQYSNQPQHF
NA	TRBV9	TRBD2	TRBJ2-2	TGTGCCAGCAGCGTCCCGGGGGGGGCGAACACCGGGGAGCTGTTTTTT	CASSVPGGANTGELFF
NA	TRBV3-1/TRBV3-2	TRBD1	TRBJ1-2	TGTGCCAGCAGCCAAGACTTCGAACAGGGGGTTGATGGCTACACCTTC	CASSQDFEQGVDGYTF
NA	TRBV4-1	TRBD1	TRBJ2-2	TGCGCCAGCAGCCAAGCCCCGGACAGGGCCACCGGGGAGCTGTTTTTT	CASSQAPDRATGELFF
NA	TRBV18	TRBD2	TRBJ2-7	TGTGCCAGCTCTCCCTTATCCATAGCGGGGGGGCAGAACGAGCAGTACTTC	CASSPLSIAGGQNEQYF
NA	TRBV11-2	TRBD2	TRBJ2-5	TGTGCCAGCAGCTCTGGACTAGCGGGAGTCCCTCAGACCCAGTACTTC	CASSSGLAGVPQTQYF
NA	TRBV28	TRBD1	TRBJ1-6	TGTGCCAGCAGGGACAGGGGAATATCACCCCTCCACTTT	CASRDRGISPLHF
NA	TRBV3-1/TRBV3-2	NA	TRBJ2-7	TGTGCCAGCAGCCGGCGGGATTCCTACGAGCAGTACTTC	CASSRRDSYEQYF
NA	TRBV4-1	TRBD2	TRBJ2-3	TGCGCCAGCAGCCAAGACCCGGGACTAGCGGGGGGCCCATCTAGCACAGATACGCAGTATTTT	CASSQDPGLAGGPSSTDTQYF
NA	TRBV29-1	NA	TRBJ2-7	TGCAGCGTTGAAGATCCTGCAGGGTACGAGCAGTACTTC	CSVEDPAGYEQYF
NA	TRBV28	TRBD1	TRBJ1-5	TGTGCCAGCAGTTTCTTACAGGGGGCGTCGGACAATCAGCCCCAGCATTTT	CASSFLQGASDNQPQHF
NA	TRBV20-1	NA	TRBJ1-1	TGCAGTGCTTCACAGGGCACTGAAGCTTTCTTT	CSASQGTEAFF
NA	TRBV13	NA	TRBJ2-7	TGTGCCAGCAGCTTGAGATCCTACGAGCAGTACTTC	CASSLRSYEQYF
NA	TRBV28	TRBD1	TRBJ2-1	TGTGCCAGCATCCCTCGACAGGGTTCCTACAATGAGCAGTTCTTC	CASIPRQGSYNEQFF
few	TRBV28	TRBD1	TRBJ1-2	TGTGCCAGCAACAGGGGGTATGGCTACACCTTC	CASNRGYGYTF
NA	TRBV9	TRBD2	TRBJ2-7	TGTGCCAGCAGCGTAGAGGCTAGCGGGAGGATTAGCGAGCAGTACTTC	CASSVEASGRISEQYF
NA	TRBV30	NA	TRBJ1-1	TGTGCCTGGAGCGACCCGGACGGACAGAACACTGAAGCTTTCTTT	CAWSDPDGQNTEAFF
NA	TRBV5-5	NA	TRBJ1-2	TGTGCCAGCAGCTTGGGGCATAACTATGGCTACACCTTC	CASSLGHNYGYTF
NA	TRBV2	NA	TRBJ1-4	TGTGCCAGCAGTTTATCCGAAAAACTGTTTTTT	CASSLSEKLFF
NA	TRBV7-6	NA	TRBJ2-4	TGTGCCAGCAGCTTAATAAGTATACTAGCCAAAAACATTCAGTACTTC	CASSLISILAKNIQYF
NA	TRBV19	NA	TRBJ2-1	TGTGCCAGTAGTATGCCCCGAGGTCTTTCTTACAATGAGCAGTTCTTC	CASSMPRGLSYNEQFF
NA	TRBV2	TRBD1	TRBJ1-2	TGTGCCAGCAGTGTGTTTACAGGGGGGAACTATGGCTACACCTTC	CASSVFTGGNYGYTF
NA	TRBV28	NA	TRBJ2-7	TGTGCCAGCACCTTTCGCGGAGGGAGCTCCTACGAGCAGTACTTC	CASTFRGGSSYEQYF
NA	TRBV18	NA	TRBJ2-2	TGTGCCAGCTCACCATACGTGGGAGCGTCCACCGGGGAGCTGTTTTTT	CASSPYVGASTGELFF